This T cell receptor beta chain was retrieved from a study of T cells after posttransplantation cyclophosphamide. General study points: Blood and skin or GI T cell repertoires showed limited TRB overlap. Donor-recipient repertoire similarity was low at 1-2 months, rising over year one.

On this clone: Its antigen is as yet unknown.

TCRdb's copy holds only in-frame clones and misses some; the assay was immunoSEQ multiplex PCR. The profile shows tens of thousands of clones, roughly 92% of them singletons. The CDR3 is 17 residues long. Germline loops: CDR1 SGHTA, CDR2 FQGNSA. Losses at the gene ends were 6 bases for V and 9 bases for J; bases not matched to a gene: 19. The chain combines TRBV7-2 with TRBJ2-3, with 9 bases identical to TRBD2. Sample: PBMCs. This sequence originates from a woman aged 50 to 60 in good health and a related stem cell transplant donor. DNA of the CDR3: TGTGCCAGCAGTTTGGCCTTAGCGGGGGCCCGAGGCGAGACGCAGTATTTT. Protein: CASSLALAGARGETQYF.